The sequence of this TCR beta chain was determined in a study of T cell responses to AZD1222 COVID-19 vaccine. Notes on the study in general: Spike-specific TCR depth and breadth grew after two AZD1222 doses. Most donors were white British and more were female, and clonal diversity was possibly underestimated. Baseline seropositivity characterized only six AZD1222 recipients.

About this clone: What it binds is not known.

CDR1 is MNHEY and CDR2 is SVGEGT in the germline V gene. This CDR3 comprises 14 residues. J gave up 9 bases and V 2 bases, and 3 bases lay outside the gene matches. The repertoire was sequenced with immunoSEQ multiplex PCR; TCRdb's copy has only in-frame clones and lacks some. Here the sample spans about 26,000 clones, 88% being singletons. This chain joins TRBV6-2 or TRBV6-3 and TRBJ2-1; 11 bases agree with TRBD2. The sequences come from peripheral blood, collected 28 days after the second AZD1222 dose. The sequence came from an adult who received the AZD1222 COVID-19 vaccine. DNA for the CDR3: TGTGCCAGCAGTTACGTAGCGGGGGGGTTTGAGCAGTTCTTC. Its translation is CASSYVAGGFEQFF.